The 2 T cell receptor beta chains below come from one sample, sequenced in a study of shared clonotypes between healthy human individuals. Sequenced by immunoSEQ multiplex PCR; TCRdb stores in-frame clones only, minus some. The repertoire includes about 1.1 million clones, 75% to 80% of them detected once, and around 0.6% sits in the top ten. The sample consisted of memory CD4+ T cells from PBMCs. Subset here: CD45RA-negative fraction. These receptors all stem from a man aged 18 to 29 in good health. Some clones in this sample may be carry-over from other donors' samples.

V gene TRBV18 combines with J gene TRBJ2-7; a weak D match, TRBD2 (6 bases). The V gene lost 3 bases and the J gene lost 6 bases, with 12 bases spanning the gap. The CDR3 covers 13 residues. The germline V gene has CDR1 KGHSH and CDR2 LQKENI. The CDR3 bases are TGTGCCAGCTCACCTGAGGCGGGGAGCGAGCAGTACTTC. It specifies CASSPEAGSEQYF.

In regard to this clone: A read error may be the cause here, since a much bigger clone is one base away. The rearrangement links TRBV30 to TRBJ2-6; maybe TRBD1 (5 bases). Germline values: CDR1 GTSNPN, CDR2 SVGIG (reference sequence). CDR3 length equals 13 residues. CDR3 coding DNA: TGTGCCTGGAGAATCTCTGGGGCCGACGTCCTGACTTTC. Translation: CAWRISGADVLTF. Combining the CDR3 with reference TRBV30 and TRBJ2-6 gives the whole variable domain SQTIHQWPATLVQPVGSPLSLECTVEGTSNPNLYWYRQAAGRGLQLLFYSVGIGQISSEVPQNLSASRPQDRQFILSSKKLLLSDSGFYLCAWRISGADVLTFGAGSRLTVL.